These 8 T cell receptor beta chains originate from one sample sequenced in a study of T-cell reconstitution after alpha-beta-depleted transplantation in children. Unique molecular identifiers tagged the TCRbeta library. TCRdb recomputed calls from the PCR reads with MiXCR, one row per CDR3 protein. The profile shows about 980,000 distinct CDR3 sequences, under 30% of them singletons. The specimen comprised PBMCs, mostly from graft donor cells, sampled 360 days after TCRalphabeta/CD19-depleted stem cell transplant. These receptors all stem from a boy younger than two who had a stem cell transplant for SCID, so the T cells may come from the graft donor.

The J gene is TRBJ2-1, the V gene TRBV4-1; the D gene is possibly TRBD2 (6 bases). Germline values: CDR1 MGHRA, CDR2 YSYEKL. The V gene lost 2 bases and the J gene lost 7 bases, with 24 bases spanning the gap. The length of the CDR3 is 18 residues. Written as DNA, the CDR3 is TGCGCCAGCAGCCAAAGACTAGAACTAAGTGGCCGGCCTAATGAGCAGTTCTTC. Translated: CASSQRLELSGRPNEQFF.

At least ten counts were recorded for this clonotype. This CDR3 reads CASSRTYRGGNIQYF. As DNA, the CDR3 is TGTGCCAGCAGCCGAACCTACAGGGGAGGGAACATTCAGTACTTC. The J gene is TRBJ2-4, the V gene TRBV3-1; D tentatively reads TRBD1 or TRBD2 (7 bases each). Per the germline V gene, CDR1 is LGHDT and CDR2 is YNNKEL (reference sequence). Trimming took off 4 bases at V and 7 bases at J, with 17 bases between the two ends. CDR3 size: 15 residues.

This chain joins TRBV4-2 and TRBJ2-7; weak D call: TRBD2 (5 bases). CDR3 length: 15 amino acids. The germline CDR1 and CDR2 sequences are LGHNA and YNFKEQ. With 0 bases removed from V and 3 bases from J, the gap between germline ends came to 12 bases. In DNA, the CDR3 is TGTGCCAGCAGCCAAGAATGGGCTAGCAGCTACGAGCAGTACTTC. It is translated as CASSQEWASSYEQYF.

As to this clonotype: A read error may account for a junction end that differs from germline. J is TRBJ2-1 and V is TRBV6-1; 11 bases agree with TRBD2. Germline CDR1 reads MNHNS; CDR2 reads SASEGT. The length of the CDR3 is 13 residues. The CDR3 DNA reads TGTGCCAGCAGTAAAGCCGGGACTAGCGGGCAGTTCTTC. It encodes CASSKAGTSGQFF.

This sequence joins TRBV7-2 and TRBJ2-5; 8 bases are a match to TRBD1. This CDR3 is built from 15 residues. CDR1 and CDR2 from the germline V gene are SGHTA and FQGNSA. V lost 6 bases to trimming and J lost 2 bases; unmatched junction nucleotides: 8. The CDR3 sequence is CASSLSQGAQETQYF. In nucleotides, the CDR3 is TGTGCCAGCAGTTTGAGCCAGGGGGCGCAAGAGACCCAGTACTTC.

This clonotype was counted many times. The chain uses TRBV20-1 and TRBJ2-7; D gene unclear. Deletions cut 3 bases from V and 1 base from J, with 4 bases between. Germline CDR1 DFQATT, CDR2 SNEGSKA (reference sequence). This CDR3 is 11 amino acids long. The CDR3 sequence is CSASRSYEQYF. Here the CDR3 DNA reads TGCAGTGCTAGCCGTTCCTACGAGCAGTACTTC.

There are a few counts of this clonotype. DNA for the CDR3: TGTGCCAGCAGTTTGGGGCTTGAGAACTATGGCTACACCTTC. Encoded protein: CASSLGLENYGYTF. The rearrangement links TRBV12-3 or TRBV12-4 to TRBJ1-2; the D gene is possibly TRBD1 (5 bases). The CDR3 is 14 amino acids. The V and J ends lost 3 bases and 2 bases respectively, with 10 bases between them.

The CDR3 DNA reads as TGTGCCAGCAGCGTAGGGGGGACAGGGGGATCACCCCTCCACTTT. It encodes CASSVGGTGGSPLHF. The chain is built from TRBV9 and TRBJ1-6, with TRBD1 identical over 11 bases. Germline V gene data show CDR1 as SGDLS and CDR2 as YYNGEE. V lost 0 bases, J lost 10 bases, and 3 bases stayed unmatched. The CDR3 is made up of 15 amino acids.